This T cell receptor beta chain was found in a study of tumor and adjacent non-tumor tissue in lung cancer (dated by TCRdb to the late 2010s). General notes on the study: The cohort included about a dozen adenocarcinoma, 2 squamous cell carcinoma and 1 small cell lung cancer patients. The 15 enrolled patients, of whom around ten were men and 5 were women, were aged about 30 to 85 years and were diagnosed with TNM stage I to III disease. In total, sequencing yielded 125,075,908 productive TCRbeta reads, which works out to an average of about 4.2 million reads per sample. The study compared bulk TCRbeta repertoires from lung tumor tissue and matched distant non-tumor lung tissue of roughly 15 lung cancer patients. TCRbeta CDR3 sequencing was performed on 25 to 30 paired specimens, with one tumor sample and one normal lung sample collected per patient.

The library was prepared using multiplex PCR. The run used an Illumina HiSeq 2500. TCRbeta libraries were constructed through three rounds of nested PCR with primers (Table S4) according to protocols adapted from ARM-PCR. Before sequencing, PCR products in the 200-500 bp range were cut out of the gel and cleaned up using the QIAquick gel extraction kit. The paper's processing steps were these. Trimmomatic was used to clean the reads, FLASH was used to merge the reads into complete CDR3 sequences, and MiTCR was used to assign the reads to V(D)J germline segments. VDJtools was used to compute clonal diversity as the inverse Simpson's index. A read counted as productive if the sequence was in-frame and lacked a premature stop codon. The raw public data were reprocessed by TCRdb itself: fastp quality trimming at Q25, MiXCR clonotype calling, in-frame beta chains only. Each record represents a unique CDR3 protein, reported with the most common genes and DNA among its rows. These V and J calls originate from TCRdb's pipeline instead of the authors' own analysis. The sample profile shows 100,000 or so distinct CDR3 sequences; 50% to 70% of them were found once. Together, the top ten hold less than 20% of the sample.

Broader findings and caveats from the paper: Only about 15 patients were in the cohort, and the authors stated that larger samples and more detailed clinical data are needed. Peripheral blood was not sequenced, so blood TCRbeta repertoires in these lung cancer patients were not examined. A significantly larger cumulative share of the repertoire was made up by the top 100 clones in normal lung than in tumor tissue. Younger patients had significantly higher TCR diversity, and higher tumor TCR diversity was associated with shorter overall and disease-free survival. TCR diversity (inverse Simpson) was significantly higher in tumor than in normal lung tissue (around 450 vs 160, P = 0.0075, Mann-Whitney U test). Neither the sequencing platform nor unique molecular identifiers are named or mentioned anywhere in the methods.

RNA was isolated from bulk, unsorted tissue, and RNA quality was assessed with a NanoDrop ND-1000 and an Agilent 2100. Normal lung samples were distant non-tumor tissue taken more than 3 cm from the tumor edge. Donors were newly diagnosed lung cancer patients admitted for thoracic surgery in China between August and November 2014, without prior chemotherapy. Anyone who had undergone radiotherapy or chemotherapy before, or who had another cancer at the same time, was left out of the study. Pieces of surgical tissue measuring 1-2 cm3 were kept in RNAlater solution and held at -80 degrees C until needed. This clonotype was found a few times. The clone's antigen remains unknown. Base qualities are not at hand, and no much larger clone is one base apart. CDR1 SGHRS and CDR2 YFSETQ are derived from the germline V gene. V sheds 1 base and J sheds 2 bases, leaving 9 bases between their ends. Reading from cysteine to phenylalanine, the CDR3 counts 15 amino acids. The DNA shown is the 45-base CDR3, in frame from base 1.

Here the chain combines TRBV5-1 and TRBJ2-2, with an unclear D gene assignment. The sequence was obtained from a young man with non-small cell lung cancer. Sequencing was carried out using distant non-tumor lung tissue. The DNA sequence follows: TGCGCCAGCAGCTTGATTCAGATTAACACCGGGGAGCTGTTTTTT. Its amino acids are CASSLIQINTGELFF.